The 9 T cell receptor beta chains below all came from one sample that was sequenced in a study of graft-versus-host responses after intestinal transplantation. Produced via immunoSEQ multiplex PCR; TCRdb's table is partial and in-frame only. Of just under 85,000 clones in the sample, 91% were seen once. What these receptors recognize is not known. The starting material was unstimulated CD8+ T cells sorted from spleen or lymph node cells, obtained before transplant. The receptors stem from a human donor who was the organ donor for an intestinal transplant.

This rearrangement joins TRBV19 to TRBJ2-7; unclear D gene. The CDR3 is 15 residues long. V was clipped by 4 bases and J by 4 bases, with 17 bases between them. CDR1 LNHDA and CDR2 SQIVND come from the germline V gene (reference sequence). CDR3 nucleotide sequence: TGTGCCAGTAGTAAACCCTCCCAGCATTCTTACGAGCAGTACTTC. Translated, it gives CASSKPSQHSYEQYF.

This clone was recorded only once. The J gene is TRBJ1-5, the V gene TRBV4-1; 10 nucleotides align to TRBD1. Germline V gives CDR1 MGHRA, CDR2 YSYEKL. The CDR3 extends over 17 amino acids. With 3 bases clipped from V and 2 bases from J, the junction kept 7 bases outside the gene matches. In DNA, the CDR3 is TGCGCCAGCAGCCAGGACCCGACAGGGGGCGGCAATCAGCCCCAGCATTTT. Translating it yields CASSQDPTGGGNQPQHF.

The CDR3 DNA follows: TGTGCCAGCAGCTTAGCTGGGCACCTCAATGAAAAACTGTTTTTT. It specifies CASSLAGHLNEKLFF. This rearrangement joins TRBV7-9 to TRBJ1-4; D not resolved. Germline V gene data show CDR1 as SEHNR and CDR2 as FQNEAQ (reference sequence). Trimming removed 0 bases from V and 5 bases from J, with 10 bases in between. The CDR3 is 15 amino acids.

The rearrangement joins TRBV6-5 to TRBJ2-1; D is perhaps TRBD2 (6 bases). Trimming took off 2 bases at V and 4 bases at J, with 9 bases between the two ends. The CDR3 consists of 14 residues. Germline CDR1 MNHEY, CDR2 SVGAGI. Here the CDR3 reads CASSYSGSYNEQFF. In nucleotides, the CDR3 is TGTGCCAGCAGTTACAGCGGGTCATACAATGAGCAGTTCTTC.

The chain carries TRBV6-5 and TRBJ2-1; 10 bases line up with TRBD1. The junction had 8 bases not matched to a gene; V was cut back by 4 bases and J by 8 bases. This CDR3 is 15 amino acids long. Germline assignment: CDR1 MNHEY and CDR2 SVGAGI. The DNA for the CDR3 is TGTGCCAGCAGTTCCGCGGGACAGGGGTCGGATGAGCAGTTCTTC. Its translation: CASSSAGQGSDEQFF.

This clone was recorded once. The chain uses TRBV5-4 and TRBJ1-3; D is uncertain. This CDR3 has 15 amino acids. The germline V gene has CDR1 SGHNT and CDR2 YYREEE (reference sequence). The ends were cut back, 0 bases at V and 3 bases at J, with 10 bases in the middle. CDR3: CASSLEGSGGNTIYF. The CDR3 DNA reads as TGTGCCAGCAGCTTGGAGGGAAGTGGTGGAAACACCATATATTTT.

The chain uses TRBV10-2 and TRBJ1-2; TRBD1 aligns across 8 bases. CDR1 is WSHSY, CDR2 SAAADI, per germline. The CDR3 contains 15 residues. The V gene end was trimmed by 6 bases and the J gene end by 5 bases; junction bases not matched to a gene: 11. The CDR3 sequence is CASRGQVVLRYGYTF. In DNA form, the CDR3 reads TGCGCCAGCAGGGGACAGGTCGTCTTGAGATATGGCTACACCTTC.

The chain has TRBV11-2 and TRBJ2-7; no firm D call. Trimming removed 1 base at V and 3 bases at J, with 7 bases between. The CDR3 is made up of 13 amino acids. Germline V gene sequence: CDR1 SGHAT, CDR2 FQNNGV. CDR3 amino acids: CASSLGGIYEQYF. The CDR3 DNA is TGTGCCAGCAGCTTAGGGGGAATCTACGAGCAGTACTTC.

The chain uses TRBV19 and TRBJ2-3, with 7 bases fitting TRBD2. Germline-derived CDR1 and CDR2 are LNHDA and SQIVND (reference sequence). This CDR3 has 16 amino acids. J was trimmed by 2 bases and V by 4 bases; bases with no gene match: 9. CDR3 loop: CASSSERGEVTDTQYF. In DNA form, the CDR3 reads TGTGCCAGTAGTAGTGAGCGGGGAGAGGTCACAGATACGCAGTATTTT.